Below, one TCR beta chain is given with its context. This entry belongs to a study of T cell responses to AZD1222 COVID-19 vaccine. Germline CDR1 is MNHEY and CDR2 is SVGEGT. V lost 5 bases and J lost 2, with 16 bases in between. The CDR3 spans 15 residues. Repertoires were generated with immunoSEQ multiplex PCR, while TCRdb's copy carries only in-frame clones and drops some. The sample includes about 130,000 clones, over 75% seen only once; the top ten take roughly 7.2%. Sequencing was performed on peripheral blood, taken on day 0 of AZD1222 vaccination. The origin of this receptor is an adult in good health. The chain joins TRBV6-2 or TRBV6-3 to TRBJ2-7; weak D call: TRBD1 (5 bases). The CDR3 loop reads CASSTPRRVAYEQYF. The CDR3 DNA sequence: TGTGCCAGCAGTACGCCGCGCAGGGTGGCCTACGAGCAGTACTTC.